The rows below give T cell receptor beta chains drawn from one sample of a study of blood T cell repertoires in COVID-19. TCRdb's table, derived via immunoSEQ multiplex PCR, lists solely in-frame clones and lacks some. In the table there are 200,000 or so clones, approximately 92% of which are singletons. Sequencing used PBMCs or T cells enriched from blood (not recorded which). The source is a woman aged 40 to 50 with acute COVID-19. The CDR3 runs from the conserved cysteine through the conserved F or W. Fields, in order: CDR3 length, J gene, clone size, V gene, D gene, CDR3 DNA, CDR3 protein. The D gene is left open where the match is weak. Clone size is stated in some rows and not others, as once, few, many or a class when expanded.

len: 18
j_gene: TRBJ2-1
abundance: .
v_gene: TRBV24-1
d_gene: TRBD2
CDR3nt: TGTGCCACCAGTGTGGGGGGTCGGGGCGGGAGCTTGCACAATGAGCAGTTCTTC
CDR3aa: CATSVGGRGGSLHNEQFF

len: 15
j_gene: TRBJ1-3
abundance: .
v_gene: TRBV18
d_gene: TRBD1
CDR3nt: TGTGCCAGCTCACCCGGACAGGGCCCTGGAAACACCATATATTTT
CDR3aa: CASSPGQGPGNTIYF

len: 14
j_gene: TRBJ1-6
abundance: .
v_gene: TRBV19
d_gene: TRBD1
CDR3nt: TGTGCCAGTAGTCAGACAGGGACTAATTCACCCCTCCACTTT
CDR3aa: CASSQTGTNSPLHF

len: 13
j_gene: TRBJ2-7
abundance: .
v_gene: TRBV7-8
d_gene: .
CDR3nt: TGTGCCAGCAGCTTATCTCCAGGGTTCGAGCAGTACTTC
CDR3aa: CASSLSPGFEQYF

len: 18
j_gene: TRBJ2-3
abundance: .
v_gene: TRBV10-3
d_gene: TRBD2
CDR3nt: TGTGCCATCAGTGAGTCGAAACTAGCGGGGGTTAGCTCAGATACGCAGTATTTT
CDR3aa: CAISESKLAGVSSDTQYF

len: 14
j_gene: TRBJ2-3
abundance: .
v_gene: TRBV18
d_gene: .
CDR3nt: TGTGCCAGCTCACCAAGCACGGGAGCAGATACGCAGTATTTT
CDR3aa: CASSPSTGADTQYF

len: 16
j_gene: TRBJ1-2
abundance: once
v_gene: TRBV18
d_gene: TRBD1
CDR3nt: TGTGCCAGCTCACCAAGGTGGGATAAGGGGGCGGGTGGCTACACCTTC
CDR3aa: CASSPRWDKGAGGYTF

len: 16
j_gene: TRBJ1-3
abundance: .
v_gene: TRBV9
d_gene: .
CDR3nt: TGTGCCAGCAGCGTAGAGGGAGTTCAACAAGGAAACACCATATATTTT
CDR3aa: CASSVEGVQQGNTIYF

len: 15
j_gene: TRBJ2-3
abundance: .
v_gene: TRBV3-1/TRBV3-2
d_gene: .
CDR3nt: TGTGCCAGCAGCCGGGGACTGACTAGCACAGATACGCAGTATTTT
CDR3aa: CASSRGLTSTDTQYF

len: 18
j_gene: TRBJ1-3
abundance: .
v_gene: TRBV30
d_gene: .
CDR3nt: TGTGCCTGGAGCACGGACAGACATCTCCCTCCCTCTGGAAACACCATATATTTT
CDR3aa: CAWSTDRHLPPSGNTIYF

len: 13
j_gene: TRBJ1-3
abundance: .
v_gene: TRBV19
d_gene: .
CDR3nt: TGTGCCAGTAGTGGACAGATGCGGGACACCATATATTTT
CDR3aa: CASSGQMRDTIYF

len: 16
j_gene: TRBJ2-3
abundance: once
v_gene: TRBV7-9
d_gene: .
CDR3nt: TGTGCCAGCAGCTTAGTTCAAGGACTGGGTACAGATACGCAGTATTTT
CDR3aa: CASSLVQGLGTDTQYF

len: 13
j_gene: TRBJ2-5
abundance: once
v_gene: TRBV4-2
d_gene: TRBD1
CDR3nt: TGTGCCAGCAGCCGGGACAGAGAAGAGACCCAGTACTTC
CDR3aa: CASSRDREETQYF

len: 16
j_gene: TRBJ2-7
abundance: .
v_gene: TRBV6-6
d_gene: TRBD2
CDR3nt: TGTGCCAGCAGTTTAAAGACTAGCGGGGGACCCTACGAGCAGTACTTC
CDR3aa: CASSLKTSGGPYEQYF

len: 13
j_gene: TRBJ1-2
abundance: .
v_gene: TRBV7-9
d_gene: .
CDR3nt: TGTGCCAGCAGCCCGGACACATCCTATGGCTACACCTTC
CDR3aa: CASSPDTSYGYTF

len: 11
j_gene: TRBJ2-5
abundance: .
v_gene: TRBV10-3
d_gene: .
CDR3nt: TGTGCCCCCTCTTACCAAGAGACCCAGTACTTC
CDR3aa: CAPSYQETQYF

len: 14
j_gene: TRBJ2-5
abundance: .
v_gene: TRBV5-4
d_gene: TRBD2
CDR3nt: TGTGCCAGCACCCGGCGGGGGGGGGAAGAGACCCAGTACTTC
CDR3aa: CASTRRGGEETQYF

len: 14
j_gene: TRBJ2-7
abundance: .
v_gene: TRBV5-1
d_gene: TRBD2
CDR3nt: TGCGCCAGCAGCTTGGAACTAGCGGGGAGCGAGCAGTACTTC
CDR3aa: CASSLELAGSEQYF

len: 14
j_gene: TRBJ2-6
abundance: .
v_gene: TRBV4-2
d_gene: .
CDR3nt: TGTGCCAGCAGCCCATTCTCTGGGGCCAACGTCCTGACTTTC
CDR3aa: CASSPFSGANVLTF

len: 16
j_gene: TRBJ2-3
abundance: once
v_gene: TRBV27
d_gene: TRBD1
CDR3nt: TGTGCCAGCAGTTTATTAGGGGGACAGGGGCCAGATACGCAGTATTTT
CDR3aa: CASSLLGGQGPDTQYF

len: 16
j_gene: TRBJ2-6
abundance: .
v_gene: TRBV7-2
d_gene: .
CDR3nt: TGTGCCAGCAGCCCGCAGGGGAGGGCTGGGGCCAACGTCCTGACTTTC
CDR3aa: CASSPQGRAGANVLTF

len: 14
j_gene: TRBJ2-7
abundance: .
v_gene: TRBV18
d_gene: TRBD1
CDR3nt: TGTGCCAGCTCACCTCAGGGGGCGGACTACGAGCAGTACTTC
CDR3aa: CASSPQGADYEQYF

len: 15
j_gene: TRBJ2-7
abundance: .
v_gene: TRBV6-2/TRBV6-3
d_gene: .
CDR3nt: TGTGCCAGCAGTCTCATGGGAGGGGGAAACTACGAGCAGTACTTC
CDR3aa: CASSLMGGGNYEQYF

len: 17
j_gene: TRBJ2-1
abundance: few
v_gene: TRBV18
d_gene: TRBD2
CDR3nt: TGTGCCAGCTCACCAGTTGCGGGGGTTCGGTCCTACAATGAGCAGTTCTTC
CDR3aa: CASSPVAGVRSYNEQFF

len: 15
j_gene: TRBJ1-4
abundance: .
v_gene: TRBV25-1
d_gene: TRBD1
CDR3nt: TGTGCCAGCAGTGAATCCAGGGGGCGAGGAGAAAAACTGTTTTTT
CDR3aa: CASSESRGRGEKLFF

len: 19
j_gene: TRBJ2-3
abundance: .
v_gene: TRBV18
d_gene: TRBD2
CDR3nt: TGTGCCAGCTCACCTTACAATTCCGGGAGGGACTTTAGCACAGATACGCAGTATTTT
CDR3aa: CASSPYNSGRDFSTDTQYF